Below, 31 T cell receptor beta chains from the same sample are listed, as sequenced in a study of blood T cell repertoires in COVID-19. Profiling relied on immunoSEQ multiplex PCR, and the TCRdb table lists in-frame clones only, not all of them. Of about 140,000 clones in the sample, around 84% were seen once. Sequences were obtained from peripheral blood. These receptors were taken from a young man with COVID-19, enrolled during active disease.

The chain links TRBV5-5 to TRBJ2-3; D is uncertain. V lost 1 base and J lost 4, with 13 bases in between. Per germline, CDR1 SGHKS and CDR2 YYEKEE (reference sequence). The CDR3 has 15 amino acids. CDR3 in DNA: TGTGCCAGCAGCTTGATAGGCCTAGGTGCAGATACGCAGTATTTT. This codes for CASSLIGLGADTQYF. The entire variable domain, with the rest obtained from reference TRBV5-5 and TRBJ2-3, is as follows: DAGVTQSPTHLIKTRGQQVTLRCSPISGHKSVSWYQQVLGQGPQFIFQYYEKEERGRGNFPDRFSARQFPNYSSELNVNALLLGDSALYLCASSLIGLGADTQYFGPGTRLTVL.

The sample holds one count of this clone. This chain links TRBV5-6 with TRBJ2-5, with D perhaps TRBD2 (5 bases). CDR3 length: 16 amino acids. Trimming removed 1 base at V and 2 bases at J, with 15 bases between. Germline lookup yields CDR1 SGHDT and CDR2 YYEEEE. CDR3 coding DNA: TGTGCCAGCAGCTTGTTCACCCGGAGAGGGCAAGAGACCCAGTACTTC. Residues: CASSLFTRRGQETQYF.

This chain joins TRBV9 and TRBJ1-2; TRBD1 agrees at 7 bases. There are 14 residues in the CDR3. Trimming at V came to 2 bases and at J to 2 bases, leaving 3 bases not matched to a gene. Germline CDR1 reads SGDLS; CDR2 reads YYNGEE. As DNA, the CDR3 is TGTGCCAGCAGCGTCTGGGACAGCAACTATGGCTACACCTTC. Encoded protein: CASSVWDSNYGYTF.

The J gene is TRBJ2-7, the V gene TRBV6-5; TRBD2 might be the D (5 bases). The CDR3 extends over 12 amino acids. V was clipped by 2 bases and J by 5 bases, with 7 bases between them. The germline gives CDR1 MNHEY, CDR2 SVGAGI. The CDR3 region is CASSYGENEQYF. The CDR3 DNA reads TGTGCCAGCAGTTACGGGGAGAACGAGCAGTACTTC.

This clone occurred a few times. The chain recombines TRBV5-1 with TRBJ1-1; the D is unclear. Trimming took 5 bases from V and 3 from J, leaving 14 bases between them. CDR1 is SGHRS and CDR2 is YFSETQ in the germline V gene. This CDR3 spans 14 amino acids. CDR3 sequence (DNA): TGCGCCAGCAGTCTAGGCGACGGGGACACTGAAGCTTTCTTT. This gives the protein CASSLGDGDTEAFF.

CDR3 protein: CAKDRRLNTEAFF. For the CDR3, the DNA is TGTGCCAAGGACAGGCGGCTGAACACTGAAGCTTTCTTT. The V and J genes are TRBV28 and TRBJ1-1; 7 bases line up with TRBD1. Unmatched junction bases numbered 5, after V lost 10 bases and J lost 0 bases. Germline CDR1 is MDHEN and CDR2 is SYDVKM. The CDR3 has 13 residues.

The V call is TRBV5-1, the J call TRBJ2-5; 7 bases fit TRBD1. The junction had 10 bases not matched to a gene; V was cut back by 3 bases and J by 5 bases. In germline, CDR1 is SGHRS, CDR2 YFSETQ. This CDR3 region has 15 residues. This chain's CDR3 is CASSSLRDSQETQYF. CDR3 DNA sequence: TGCGCCAGCAGCTCACTCCGGGACAGCCAGGAGACCCAGTACTTC.

The CDR3 reads CAWSVLTAWNYNEQFF. In DNA form, the CDR3 reads TGTGCCTGGAGTGTCCTGACAGCCTGGAATTACAATGAGCAGTTCTTC. The gene calls are TRBV30 and TRBJ2-1, with D tentatively TRBD1 (5 bases). The CDR3 covers 16 residues. Trimming left V 0 bases short and J 4 bases short, with 16 bases between. The germline V gene encodes CDR1 GTSNPN and CDR2 SVGIG (reference sequence).

The gene calls are TRBV14 and TRBJ2-1, with D possibly TRBD1 on 7 matching bases. The germline V gene has CDR1 SGHDN and CDR2 FVKESK. The CDR3 extends over 14 amino acids. V was clipped by 4 bases and J by 10 bases, with 17 bases between them. The CDR3 coding sequence is TGTGCCAGCAGCCGGAGGGGGCGCGGTCCGGAGCAGTTCTTC. Protein product: CASSRRGRGPEQFF.

The chain uses TRBV6-6 and TRBJ2-1; no firm D call. There are 14 residues in the CDR3. With 4 bases removed from V and 0 bases from J, the gap between germline ends came to 7 bases. Germline lookup yields CDR1 MNHNY and CDR2 SVGAGI (reference sequence). The CDR3 DNA reads as TGTGCCAGCAGTTCCACTCCCTCCTACAATGAGCAGTTCTTC. It codes for CASSSTPSYNEQFF.

The rearrangement uses TRBV2 and TRBJ2-3; 10 bases fit TRBD2. The CDR3 length is 13 residues. Germline V gives CDR1 SNHLY, CDR2 FYNNEI. The junction had 3 bases not matched to a gene; V was cut back by 7 bases and J by 5 bases. The CDR3 nucleotides read TGTGCCAGCAAGCTAGCGGGAGAAGATACGCAGTATTTT. Protein: CASKLAGEDTQYF.

The CDR3 DNA follows: TGTGCCAGCAGCCAAGGAGGGCGGGGGCAGAGCACAGATACGCAGTATTTT. Protein product: CASSQGGRGQSTDTQYF. The chain combines TRBV4-2 with TRBJ2-3; TRBD2 is a possible D gene (7 bases). The CDR3 is 17 amino acids. The germline V gene encodes CDR1 LGHNA and CDR2 YNFKEQ. Trimming cost V 1 base and J 0 bases, with 14 bases left between them.

V and J are TRBV18 and TRBJ2-7, with D possibly matching TRBD2 (5 bases). Per the germline V gene, CDR1 is KGHSH and CDR2 is LQKENI. The CDR3 loop spans 13 amino acids. Trimming took 6 bases from V and 7 from J, leaving 16 bases between them. CDR3 sequence reads: CASSAETRGEQYF. The CDR3 bases are TGTGCCAGCTCCGCCGAAACTAGAGGTGAGCAGTACTTC.

The chain couples TRBV3-1 (or the pseudogene TRBV3-2) to TRBJ1-6, with a possible D match to TRBD1 (5 bases). This CDR3 spans 14 amino acids. V was cut by 3 bases and J by 7 bases, with 10 bases left in between. Germline-derived CDR1 and CDR2 are LGHDT and YNNKEL (reference sequence). CDR3 loop: CASSQQGGNSPLHF. Here the CDR3 DNA reads TGTGCCAGCAGCCAGCAGGGTGGGAATTCACCCCTCCACTTT.

V gene TRBV6-2 or TRBV6-3 combines with J gene TRBJ2-7; TRBD2 might be the D (5 bases). Trimming took off 2 bases at V and 7 bases at J, with 6 bases between the two ends. CDR1 and CDR2 (germline): MNHEY, SVGEGT. The CDR3 is 11 amino acids. As DNA, the CDR3 is TGTGCCAGCAGTTACCAGCGGGAGCAGTACTTC. Its protein is CASSYQREQYF.

The chain recombines TRBV10-2 with TRBJ2-1, with 13 bases lining up with TRBD2. The CDR3 covers 15 residues. Germline assignment: CDR1 WSHSY and CDR2 SAAADI. Trimming removed 5 bases from V and 4 bases from J; junction bases left unmatched: 2. CDR3 in DNA: TGCGCCAGCAGTCAGGGACTAGCGGGGTACAATGAGCAGTTCTTC. It specifies CASSQGLAGYNEQFF.

The V gene is TRBV3-1 (or the pseudogene TRBV3-2), the J gene TRBJ2-7, with D possibly matching TRBD1 (6 bases). CDR1 is LGHDT, CDR2 YNNKEL, per germline (reference sequence). V lost 3 bases and J lost 4, with 13 bases in between. The CDR3 consists of 14 residues. CDR3 sequence (DNA): TGTGCCAGCAGCCACAGTGACAGGCGTTACGAGCAGTACTTC. Translation: CASSHSDRRYEQYF.

This chain links TRBV24-1 with TRBJ2-5; D might be TRBD1 (6 bases). V shed 4 bases and J shed 4 bases, with 12 bases lying between them. CDR1 and CDR2 (germline): KGHDR, SFDVKD. The CDR3 loop spans 14 amino acids. CDR3 DNA sequence: TGTGCCACCAGTGACACAGAAGGGGGAGAGACCCAGTACTTC. This encodes CATSDTEGGETQYF.

The V gene is TRBV12-3 or TRBV12-4, the J gene TRBJ2-7; no clear D. This CDR3 contains 12 residues. V was shortened by 4 bases and J by 6 bases, with 10 bases between the two germline ends. CDR3: CASSSARGEQYF. CDR3 coding DNA: TGTGCCAGCAGTTCTGCTAGAGGCGAGCAGTACTTC.

The gene calls are TRBV14 and TRBJ2-7; D perhaps matches TRBD1 (6 bases). The CDR3 sequence is 15 residues long. V was cut by 1 base and J by 8 bases, with 18 bases left in between. The germline gives CDR1 SGHDN, CDR2 FVKESK. DNA of the CDR3: TGTGCCAGCAGCCAAGGGACAGCCAAAGGTCAGAAGCAGTACTTC. Amino acid sequence: CASSQGTAKGQKQYF.

In DNA, the CDR3 is TGTGCCAGCAGCTCCGGGACTCACCGGCATGAGCAGTTCTTC. Translation gives CASSSGTHRHEQFF. The chain joins TRBV7-2 to TRBJ2-1; D may be TRBD2 (6 bases). With 4 bases removed from V and 8 bases from J, the gap between germline ends came to 15 bases. Germline-derived CDR1 and CDR2 are SGHTA and FQGNSA. The CDR3 extends over 14 amino acids.

The chain combines TRBV28 with TRBJ2-7; tentative D call: TRBD1 (6 bases). Trimming shortened V by 6 bases and J by 0 bases, and 12 bases separated the two germline ends. Germline lookup yields CDR1 MDHEN and CDR2 SYDVKM. The CDR3 is made up of 14 amino acids. CDR3 DNA sequence: TGTGCCAGCAGGCGACAGGCTAGCTCCTACGAGCAGTACTTC. Translation: CASRRQASSYEQYF.

CDR3 residues: CASSFEGKVSGYTF. The CDR3 DNA reads as TGTGCCAGCAGTTTCGAGGGAAAGGTCTCTGGCTACACCTTC. The chain joins TRBV28 to TRBJ1-2; D gene unclear. CDR3 length equals 14 residues. Germline V gene lookup returns CDR1 MDHEN and CDR2 SYDVKM. V lost 3 bases, J lost 7 bases, and 15 bases lay in between.

This rearrangement joins TRBV2 to TRBJ2-7, with D possibly being TRBD1 (6 bases). Germline V CDR1 and CDR2: SNHLY, FYNNEI. The CDR3 contains 14 residues. The V gene lost 6 bases and the J gene lost 5 bases, with 17 bases spanning the gap. DNA for the CDR3: TGTGCCAGCAGACTGGGACATTCAACCCACGAGCAGTACTTC. Residues: CASRLGHSTHEQYF.

For the CDR3, the DNA is TGTGCCAGCAGTGGACCTAGACTAGCGGGATACACCGGGGAGCTGTTTTTT. Translating it yields CASSGPRLAGYTGELFF. The rearrangement links TRBV6-1 to TRBJ2-2; 11 bases line up with TRBD2. Germline CDR1 reads MNHNS; CDR2 reads SASEGT. CDR3 length: 17 amino acids. After removal of 4 bases from V and 3 bases from J, the junction contained 7 bases not matched to a gene.

The V gene is TRBV5-8, the J gene TRBJ1-6, with 8 bases fitting TRBD1. V was clipped by 4 bases and J by 11 bases; unmatched bases: 11. CDR1 and CDR2 from the germline V gene are SGHTS and YDEGEE. This CDR3 contains 15 residues. The CDR3, as DNA: TGTGCCAGCAGCGTCGGACAGGGTACGTCGCCACCCCTCCACTTT. Amino acid sequence: CASSVGQGTSPPLHF.

The gene calls are TRBV18 and TRBJ1-6, with 7 nucleotides matching TRBD1. Germline V lookup: CDR1 KGHSH, CDR2 LQKENI. CDR3 length: 15 amino acids. J gave up 7 bases and V 1 base, and 4 bases lay outside the gene matches. DNA of the CDR3: TGTGCCAGCTCACCACAGGGACAGCAGAATTCACCCCTCCACTTT. Its translation: CASSPQGQQNSPLHF.

This clone was seen once. The chain employs TRBV6-4 and TRBJ2-1, with D possibly matching TRBD2 (6 bases). Per the germline V gene, CDR1 is MRHNA and CDR2 is SNTAGT. The CDR3 is 13 amino acids. The V and J ends lost 6 bases and 9 bases respectively, with 15 bases between them. DNA of the CDR3: TGTGCCAGCAGGGAGGGGCCGTCAGGTGAGCAGTTCTTC. This gives the protein CASREGPSGEQFF.

In DNA, the CDR3 is TGTGCCAGCAGCCTGACAGGGTACGATTCACCCCTCCACTTT. This encodes CASSLTGYDSPLHF. The V and J genes are TRBV6-5 and TRBJ1-6; 7 nucleotides match TRBD1. CDR3 length: 14 residues. V lost 6 bases, J lost 8 bases, and 7 bases stayed unmatched. CDR1 is MNHEY, CDR2 SVGAGI, per germline.

The rearrangement uses TRBV19 and TRBJ2-7; tentative D call: TRBD1 (6 bases). CDR1 LNHDA and CDR2 SQIVND come from the germline V gene (reference sequence). With 4 bases removed from V and 3 bases from J, the gap between germline ends came to 16 bases. This CDR3 region has 15 residues. Here the CDR3 DNA reads TGTGCCAGTAGTACCCCCCGACAGGCGATCTACGAGCAGTACTTC. Translating gives CASSTPRQAIYEQYF.

The V gene is TRBV5-4, the J gene TRBJ1-2, with D unresolved. V gave up 7 bases and J gave up 8 bases, with 18 bases separating them. Germline V gene lookup returns CDR1 SGHNT and CDR2 YYREEE (reference sequence). The CDR3 has 13 residues. The CDR3 here is CASGRGSDGGYTF. CDR3 bases: TGTGCCAGCGGTCGCGGCTCGGATGGCGGCTACACCTTC.